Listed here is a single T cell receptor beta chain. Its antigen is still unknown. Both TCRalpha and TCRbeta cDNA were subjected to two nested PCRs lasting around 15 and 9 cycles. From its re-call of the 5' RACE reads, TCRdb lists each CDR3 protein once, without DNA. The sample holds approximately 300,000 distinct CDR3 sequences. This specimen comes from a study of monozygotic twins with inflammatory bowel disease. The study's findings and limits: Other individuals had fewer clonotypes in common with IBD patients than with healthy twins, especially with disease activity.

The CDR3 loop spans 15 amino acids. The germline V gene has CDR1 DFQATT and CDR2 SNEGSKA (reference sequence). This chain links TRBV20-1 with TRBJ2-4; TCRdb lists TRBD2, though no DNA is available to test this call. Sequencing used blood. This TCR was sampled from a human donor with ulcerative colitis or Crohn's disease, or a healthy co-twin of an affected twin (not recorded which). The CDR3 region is CSIRREGAVKNIQYF.